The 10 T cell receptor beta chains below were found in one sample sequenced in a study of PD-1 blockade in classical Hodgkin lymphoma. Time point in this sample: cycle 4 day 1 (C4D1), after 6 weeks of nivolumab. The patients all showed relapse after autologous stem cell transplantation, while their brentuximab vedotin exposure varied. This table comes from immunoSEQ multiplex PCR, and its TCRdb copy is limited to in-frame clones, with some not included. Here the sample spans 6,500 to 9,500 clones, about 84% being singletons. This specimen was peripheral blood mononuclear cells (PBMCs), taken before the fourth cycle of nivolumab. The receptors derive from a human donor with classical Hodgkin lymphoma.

The CDR3 nucleotides read TGTGCCATTCGGATGAGCTCCTATAATTCACCCCTCCACTTT. Translated, it gives CAIRMSSYNSPLHF. The V call is TRBV10-3, the J call TRBJ1-6; D remains ambiguous. Looked up from germline, CDR1 is ENHRY and CDR2 is SYGVKD. CDR3 length equals 14 residues. The V gene lost 9 bases and the J gene lost 0 bases, with 9 bases spanning the gap.

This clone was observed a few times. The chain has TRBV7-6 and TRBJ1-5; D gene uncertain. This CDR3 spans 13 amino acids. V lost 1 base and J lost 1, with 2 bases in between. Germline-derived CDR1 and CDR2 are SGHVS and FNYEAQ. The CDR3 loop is CASSLVSNQPQHF. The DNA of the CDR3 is TGTGCCAGCAGCTTAGTGAGCAATCAGCCCCAGCATTTT. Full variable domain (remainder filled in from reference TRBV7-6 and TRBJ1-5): GAGVSQSPRYKVTKRGQDVALRCDPISGHVSLYWYRQALGQGPEFLTYFNYEAQQDKSGLPNDRFSAERPEGSISTLTIQRTEQRDSAMYRCASSLVSNQPQHFGDGTRLSIL.

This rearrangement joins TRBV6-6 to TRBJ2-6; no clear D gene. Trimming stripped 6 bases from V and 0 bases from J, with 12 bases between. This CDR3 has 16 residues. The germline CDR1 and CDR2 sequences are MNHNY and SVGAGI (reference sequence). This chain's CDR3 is CASRVTTSSGANVLTF. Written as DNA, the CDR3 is TGTGCCAGCAGGGTCACTACATCCTCTGGGGCCAACGTCCTGACTTTC.

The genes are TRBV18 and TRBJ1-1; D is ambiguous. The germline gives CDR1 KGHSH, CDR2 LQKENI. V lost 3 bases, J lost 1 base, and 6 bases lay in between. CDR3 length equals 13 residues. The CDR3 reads CASSPGRNTEAFF. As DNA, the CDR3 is TGTGCCAGCTCACCTGGGAGGAACACTGAAGCTTTCTTT.

CDR3 sequence reads: CASSKDGGSYEQYF. The CDR3 DNA follows: TGTGCCAGCAGCAAAGATGGGGGATCCTACGAGCAGTACTTC. The rearrangement links TRBV11-1 to TRBJ2-7; D might be TRBD1 or TRBD2, each matching 5 bases. CDR1 and CDR2 (germline): SGHAT, FQDESV (reference sequence). The CDR3 extends over 14 amino acids. Deletions cut 5 bases from V and 1 base from J, with 12 bases between.

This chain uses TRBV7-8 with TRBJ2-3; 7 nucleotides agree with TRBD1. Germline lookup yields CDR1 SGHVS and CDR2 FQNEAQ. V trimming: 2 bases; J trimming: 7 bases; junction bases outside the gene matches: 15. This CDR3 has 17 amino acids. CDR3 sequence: CASSLLRDRQGGNTQYF. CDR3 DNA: TGTGCCAGCAGCTTACTCAGGGACAGACAAGGGGGAAATACGCAGTATTTT.

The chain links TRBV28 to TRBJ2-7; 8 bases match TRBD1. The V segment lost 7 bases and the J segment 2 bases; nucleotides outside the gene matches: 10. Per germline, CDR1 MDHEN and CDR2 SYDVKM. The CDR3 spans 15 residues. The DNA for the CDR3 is TGTGCCAGCATCAACAGAGACAGGGGTACCTACGAGCAGTACTTC. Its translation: CASINRDRGTYEQYF. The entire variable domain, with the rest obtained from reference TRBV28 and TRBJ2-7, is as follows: DVKVTQSSRYLVKRTGEKVFLECVQDMDHENMFWYRQDPGLGLRLIYFSYDVKMKEKGDIPEGYSVSREKKERFSLILESASTNQTSMYLCASINRDRGTYEQYFGPGTRLTVT.

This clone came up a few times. As DNA, the CDR3 is TGCGCCAGCCAATACGGGACAGGGGTCGATGAGCAGTTCTTC. It encodes CASQYGTGVDEQFF. The rearrangement joins TRBV5-1 to TRBJ2-1; 10 positions match TRBD1. This CDR3 has 14 amino acids. Germline lookup yields CDR1 SGHRS and CDR2 YFSETQ. V shed 7 bases, J shed 8 bases, and the junction held 9 bases outside the gene matches.

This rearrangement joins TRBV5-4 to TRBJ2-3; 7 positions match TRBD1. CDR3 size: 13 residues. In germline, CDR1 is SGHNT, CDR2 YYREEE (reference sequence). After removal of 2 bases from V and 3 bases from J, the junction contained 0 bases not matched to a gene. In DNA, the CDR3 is TGTGCCAGCAGCTTACAGGGGACAGATACGCAGTATTTT. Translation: CASSLQGTDTQYF.

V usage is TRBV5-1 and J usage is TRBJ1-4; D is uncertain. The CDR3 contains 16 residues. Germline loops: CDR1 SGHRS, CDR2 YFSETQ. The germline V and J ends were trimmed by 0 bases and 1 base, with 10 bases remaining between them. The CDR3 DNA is TGCGCCAGCAGCTTGGAGGGTCGGGGAACTAATGAAAAACTGTTTTTT. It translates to CASSLEGRGTNEKLFF.